This T cell receptor (beta chain) was profiled in a study of CD8 T cells in Susac syndrome. The study sequenced TCR beta in blood CD8+ and CD4+ T cells. The multiple sclerosis control group consisted of treatment-naive patients whose relapsing-remitting disease, which was either stable or active, fulfilled revised McDonald criteria. TEMRA cells were FACS-enriched, and CD8+ and CD4+ T cells were isolated negatively. CDR1 and CDR2 from the germline V gene are KGHDR and SFDVKD. The CDR3 sequence is 12 residues long. V was pared by 0 bases and J by 5 bases, with 3 bases between. When the RNA was reverse transcribed, random hexamers were used with an input of roughly 0.45 to 1 ug. By means of immunoSEQ multiplex PCR, TCR beta CDR3 spanning 54 Vbeta and 13 Jbeta underwent amplification. From the immunoSEQ multiplex PCR reads, TCRdb called clonotypes with MiXCR, one entry per CDR3 protein. The table shows hundreds of thousands of distinct CDR3 sequences, with around 93% occurring only once.

The rearrangement joins TRBV24-1 to TRBJ2-5; D is undetermined. This clonotype originated in a human donor with multiple sclerosis. The sequenced sample was CD4+ T cells from PBMCs. CDR3 nucleotides: TGTGCCACCAGTGATTTGTCGGAGACCCAGTACTTC. This codes for CATSDLSETQYF.